This TCR beta chain was recorded in a study of PD-L1 blockade in urothelial cancer. Study in general: Atezolizumab was started by patients in 2014 at 1,200 mg intravenously every 3 weeks.

The data were produced by immunoSEQ multiplex PCR, yet TCRdb's version contains in-frame clones alone and is incomplete. The table records about 56,000 clones, about 86% of them present only once. There were between 1 and 8 samples from each patient, taken pretreatment and on-treatment. The CDR3 is made up of 11 amino acids. V shed 10 bases and J 5 bases; nucleotides not matched to a gene: 3. The germline V gene has CDR1 MNHNY and CDR2 SVGAGI (reference sequence). The sample was PBMCs, taken around atezolizumab (anti-PD-L1) treatment. This clonotype was sampled from a man in his fifties or sixties with urothelial cancer. The chain couples TRBV6-6 to TRBJ2-5; 8 bases align to TRBD2. This CDR3 is CATGLAETQYF. In DNA, the CDR3 is TGTGCCACCGGACTAGCTGAGACCCAGTACTTC.